The rows below give T cell receptor beta chains drawn from one sample of a study of metastatic and nonmetastatic thyroid tumors. TCRdb re-called clones via MiXCR from the PCR reads. The sample includes about 14,000 clones, over 25% of them seen just once. Sequenced material: tumor tissue. These receptor sequences come from a female donor with papillary thyroid cancer or a benign thyroid nodule (not recorded which). Some clones in this sample may be carry-over from other donors' samples. Both conserved end residues are part of each CDR3. D genes are given only for firm matches. Some rows have no size entry. The others give once, few or many, or a class for an expanded clone.

size: many
J: TRBJ1-2
D: NA
V: TRBV5-4
CDR3: CASSLSGAGGYTF
DNA: TGTGCCAGCAGCTTATCGGGGGCGGGTGGCTACACCTTC

size: NA
J: TRBJ2-2
D: TRBD2
V: TRBV2
CDR3: CASSGSGSHTGELFF
DNA: TGTGCCAGCAGTGGTAGCGGGAGCCACACCGGGGAGCTGTTTTTT

size: many
J: TRBJ2-2
D: NA
V: TRBV20-1
CDR3: CSAGTPQYGGHTGELFF
DNA: TGCAGTGCCGGTACCCCGCAGTATGGGGGCCACACCGGGGAGCTGTTTTTT

size: many
J: TRBJ2-5
D: NA
V: TRBV28
CDR3: CASSPGRETQYF
DNA: TGTGCCAGCAGTCCGGGACGAGAGACCCAGTACTTC

size: NA
J: TRBJ2-7
D: NA
V: TRBV27
CDR3: CASSFRRAYEQYF
DNA: TGTGCCAGCAGTTTCCGGCGGGCCTACGAGCAGTACTTC

size: medium-sized
J: TRBJ2-1
D: NA
V: TRBV7-2
CDR3: CASSLANRDFDEQFF
DNA: TGTGCCAGCAGCTTAGCCAACCGGGACTTCGATGAGCAGTTCTTC

size: few
J: TRBJ2-7
D: NA
V: TRBV28
CDR3: CASSYRDREQYF
DNA: TGTGCCAGCAGTTACCGGGACCGGGAGCAGTACTTC

size: NA
J: TRBJ2-1
D: TRBD1
V: TRBV7-2
CDR3: CASSLRTGVNEQFF
DNA: TGTGCCAGCAGCTTGAGGACAGGGGTCAATGAGCAGTTCTTC

size: NA
J: TRBJ2-1
D: NA
V: TRBV19
CDR3: CASSSGTSGYNEQFF
DNA: TGTGCCAGTAGTTCAGGGACCTCGGGCTACAATGAGCAGTTCTTC

size: medium-sized
J: TRBJ2-5
D: TRBD1
V: TRBV5-1
CDR3: CASSPGQGETQYF
DNA: TGCGCCAGCAGCCCGGGACAGGGAGAGACCCAGTACTTC

size: NA
J: TRBJ2-5
D: TRBD1
V: TRBV11-2
CDR3: CASSSGQGTQYF
DNA: TGTGCCAGCAGCTCGGGACAGGGCACCCAGTACTTC

size: NA
J: TRBJ2-2
D: NA
V: TRBV11-3
CDR3: CASSARGGATGELFF
DNA: TGTGCCAGCAGCGCCAGAGGGGGAGCCACCGGGGAGCTGTTTTTT

size: many
J: TRBJ2-2
D: TRBD1
V: TRBV18
CDR3: CASSPRTGTNTGELFF
DNA: TGTGCCAGCTCACCCAGGACAGGGACGAACACCGGGGAGCTGTTTTTT

size: NA
J: TRBJ1-2
D: NA
V: TRBV5-4
CDR3: CASSARDELSGYTF
DNA: TGTGCCAGCAGCGCCCGGGACGAGCTCTCTGGCTACACCTTC

size: once
J: TRBJ2-3
D: NA
V: TRBV7-6
CDR3: CASNERGQPKETQYF
DNA: TGTGCCAGCAACGAACGGGGGCAGCCTAAAGAGACCCAGTATTTT

size: NA
J: TRBJ1-5
D: NA
V: TRBV2
CDR3: CASSPGRGGNQPQHF
DNA: TGTGCCAGCAGTCCAGGACGAGGGGGCAATCAGCCCCAGCATTTT

size: NA
J: TRBJ2-7
D: NA
V: TRBV6-1
CDR3: CASTGRGRNYEQYF
DNA: TGTGCCAGCACTGGGAGGGGGCGGAACTACGAGCAGTACTTC

size: NA
J: TRBJ2-7
D: NA
V: TRBV28
CDR3: CASSYVGEQYF
DNA: TGTGCCAGCAGCTACGTGGGGGAGCAGTACTTC

size: NA
J: TRBJ1-3
D: TRBD1
V: TRBV15
CDR3: CATSMGTGALGNTIYF
DNA: TGTGCCACCAGCATGGGAACAGGGGCTTTAGGAAACACCATATATTTT

size: NA
J: TRBJ2-7
D: NA
V: TRBV4-1
CDR3: CASSQVLRITPYEQYF
DNA: TGCGCCAGCAGCCAAGTCCTCCGGATAACCCCCTACGAGCAGTACTTC

size: NA
J: TRBJ1-2
D: TRBD1
V: TRBV5-1
CDR3: CASHSGQGGSNYGYTF
DNA: TGCGCCAGCCATTCCGGACAGGGCGGCTCTAACTATGGCTACACCTTC

size: NA
J: TRBJ2-1
D: NA
V: TRBV6-4
CDR3: CASKAGTHGNEQFF
DNA: TGTGCCAGCAAAGCCGGGACCCATGGTAATGAGCAGTTCTTC

size: NA
J: TRBJ1-2
D: NA
V: TRBV6-1
CDR3: CASSLGSVVGYTF
DNA: TGTGCCAGCAGTTTGGGCAGCGTTGTGGGCTACACCTTC

size: NA
J: TRBJ2-2
D: NA
V: TRBV24-1
CDR3: CATSDFGTLNTGELFF
DNA: TGTGCCACCAGTGATTTTGGGACATTGAACACCGGGGAGCTGTTTTTT

size: few
J: TRBJ2-1
D: TRBD1
V: TRBV19
CDR3: CASSIGTGENNEQFF
DNA: TGTGCCAGTAGTATAGGGACAGGGGAAAACAATGAGCAGTTCTTC

size: many
J: TRBJ2-1
D: NA
V: TRBV29-1
CDR3: CSVEDRRGLYNEQFF
DNA: TGCAGCGTTGAAGATCGAAGGGGACTTTACAATGAGCAGTTCTTC

size: NA
J: TRBJ2-3
D: NA
V: TRBV2
CDR3: CASSRQSTSTDTQYF
DNA: TGTGCCAGCAGTAGACAGTCAACTAGCACAGATACGCAGTATTTT

size: many
J: TRBJ1-5
D: NA
V: TRBV20-1
CDR3: CSARIQGGFESQPQHF
DNA: TGCAGTGCTAGGATACAGGGAGGGTTTGAATCTCAGCCCCAGCATTTT

size: NA
J: TRBJ2-7
D: NA
V: TRBV11-2
CDR3: CASSPIMGKRHYEQYF
DNA: TGTGCCAGCAGCCCCATCATGGGGAAACGACACTACGAGCAGTACTTC

size: NA
J: TRBJ2-1
D: TRBD2
V: TRBV2
CDR3: CASSLLAGVANEQFF
DNA: TGTGCCAGCAGTCTACTAGCGGGAGTTGCGAATGAGCAGTTCTTC

size: many
J: TRBJ2-7
D: NA
V: TRBV7-9
CDR3: CASSLQSASGEQYF
DNA: TGTGCCAGCAGCCTCCAATCCGCCAGTGGCGAGCAGTACTTC

size: NA
J: TRBJ2-7
D: NA
V: TRBV20-1
CDR3: CSAPRGDFYEQYF
DNA: TGCAGTGCACCCCGTGGGGACTTCTACGAGCAGTACTTC

size: many
J: TRBJ2-1
D: NA
V: TRBV20-1
CDR3: CSARTRSSYNEQFF
DNA: TGCAGTGCTAGGACTAGGTCTTCCTACAATGAGCAGTTCTTC

size: few
J: TRBJ1-1
D: NA
V: TRBV28
CDR3: CASSFSRNTEAFF
DNA: TGTGCCAGCAGTTTTTCCCGCAACACTGAAGCTTTCTTT

size: many
J: TRBJ2-3
D: TRBD2
V: TRBV2
CDR3: CASGLAGTTQYF
DNA: TGTGCCTCGGGGCTAGCGGGAACTACGCAGTATTTT

size: medium-sized
J: TRBJ2-5
D: NA
V: TRBV11-3
CDR3: CASSLNQRETQYF
DNA: TGTGCCAGCAGCTTAAATCAGAGAGAGACCCAGTACTTC

size: once
J: TRBJ2-1
D: NA
V: TRBV20-1
CDR3: CSARVSTGGYNEQFF
DNA: TGCAGTGCTAGAGTATCGACCGGGGGCTACAATGAGCAGTTCTTC